This record looks at one TCR beta chain sequence and its context. What it binds is not known. The data derive from a study of graft-versus-host responses after intestinal transplantation. Study-level background: Multivisceral, liver-intestinal, or isolated intestinal transplants were given to recipients. Anti-thymocyte globulin served as induction for all recipients, who then took tacrolimus and steroids for 3 to 4 years.

After removal of 0 bases from V and 5 bases from J, the junction contained 11 bases not matched to a gene. The CDR3 contains 17 residues. The germline gives CDR1 MGHRA, CDR2 YSYEKL. Study-wide results and caveats: Peak circulating GvH clone levels were associated with early post-transplant HvG declines. Marrow from the recipient contained GvH clones, some of which had appeared first in ileum or blood.

Only in-frame clones appear in the TCRdb table, and some are missing; sequencing was by immunoSEQ multiplex PCR. In the table there are 60,000 to 80,000 clones, roughly 87% of which are singletons. The sample here was unstimulated CD8+ T cells sorted from spleen or lymph node cells, taken before intestinal transplant. The rearrangement uses TRBV4-1 and TRBJ2-7, with 9 bases that match TRBD2. This TCR came from a human donor who received an intestinal transplant. The CDR3 DNA is TGCGCCAGCAGCCAAGATGCGCCCGCTAGCGGGGCTCACGAGCAGTACTTC. Encoded protein: CASSQDAPASGAHEQYF.